This T cell receptor beta chain was documented in a study of early T cells in non-severe SARS-CoV-2 infection. TCRdb itself ran the 5' RACE reads through MiXCR, one entry per CDR3 protein. This table holds around 56,000 distinct CDR3 sequences, approximately 13% found once. The germline gives CDR1 KGHSH, CDR2 LQKENI. V trimming: 6 bases; J trimming: 8 bases; junction bases outside the gene matches: 10. CDR3 length equals 14 residues. The rearrangement links TRBV18 to TRBJ2-1; 7 nucleotides line up with TRBD2. This TCR was recovered from an adult who was a healthcare worker with PCR-confirmed SARS-CoV-2 infection or an uninfected control (not recorded which). The specimen comprised whole blood, sampled at baseline. CDR3 DNA sequence: TGTGCCAGCTCTCCGCCGACTAGCCCGGATGAGCAGTTCTTC. It codes for CASSPPTSPDEQFF.